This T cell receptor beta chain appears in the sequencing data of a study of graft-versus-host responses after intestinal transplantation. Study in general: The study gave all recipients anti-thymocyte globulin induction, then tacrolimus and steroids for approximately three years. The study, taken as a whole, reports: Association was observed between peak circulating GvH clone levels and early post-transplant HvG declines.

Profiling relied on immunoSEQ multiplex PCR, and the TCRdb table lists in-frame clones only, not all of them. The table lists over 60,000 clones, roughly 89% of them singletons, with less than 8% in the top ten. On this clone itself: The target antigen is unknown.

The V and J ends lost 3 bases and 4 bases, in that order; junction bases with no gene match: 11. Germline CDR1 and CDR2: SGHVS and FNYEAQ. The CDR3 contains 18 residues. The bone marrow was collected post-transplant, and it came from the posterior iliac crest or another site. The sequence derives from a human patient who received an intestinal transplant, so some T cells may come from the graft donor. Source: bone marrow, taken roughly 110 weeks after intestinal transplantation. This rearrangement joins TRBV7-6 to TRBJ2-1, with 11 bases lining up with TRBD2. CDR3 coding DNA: TGTGCCAGCAGCTTTAATCCACTAGCGGGGGCGAAGTACAATGAGCAGTTCTTC. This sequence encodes CASSFNPLAGAKYNEQFF.